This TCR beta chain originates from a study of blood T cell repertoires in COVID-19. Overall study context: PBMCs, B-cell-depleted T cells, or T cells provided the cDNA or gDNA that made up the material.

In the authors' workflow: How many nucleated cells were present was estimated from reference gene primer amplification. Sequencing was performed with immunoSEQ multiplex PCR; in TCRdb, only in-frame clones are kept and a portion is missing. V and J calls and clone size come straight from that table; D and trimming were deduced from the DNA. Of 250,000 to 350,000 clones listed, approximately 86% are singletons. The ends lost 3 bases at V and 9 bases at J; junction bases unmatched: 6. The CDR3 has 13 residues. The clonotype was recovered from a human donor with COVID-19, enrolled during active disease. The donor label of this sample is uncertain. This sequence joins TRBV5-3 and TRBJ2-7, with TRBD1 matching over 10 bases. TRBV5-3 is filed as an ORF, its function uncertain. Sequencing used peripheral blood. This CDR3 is CARSWGQGTAQYF. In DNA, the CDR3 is TGTGCCAGAAGCTGGGGACAGGGGACGGCGCAGTACTTC.